This passage covers 17 T cell receptor beta chains from one sample sequenced in a study of T-cell memory formation after mild COVID-19. TCRdb reprocessed the 5' RACE reads via MiXCR and lists one record per CDR3 protein. The data hold more than 70,000 distinct CDR3 sequences, with over 11% observed a single time. Material for sequencing was PBMCs or a T cell subset sorted from them (not recorded which). These receptors were obtained from an adult woman who had mild COVID-19 (a few samples of this study predate the infection). Cell type and time point are not known.

The rearrangement links TRBV20-1 to TRBJ2-3; D remains ambiguous. The CDR3 is made up of 16 amino acids. Germline V CDR1 and CDR2: DFQATT, SNEGSKA (reference sequence). V gave up 0 bases and J gave up 4 bases, with 17 bases separating them. For the CDR3, the DNA is TGCAGTGCTAGAGACGTGTCCAGCAGAGAGCCAGATACGCAGTATTTT. Translating gives CSARDVSSREPDTQYF.

The CDR3: CASSLATGQETQYF. The DNA for the CDR3 is TGTGCCAGCAGCTTAGCTACAGGCCAAGAGACCCAGTACTTC. The chain links TRBV7-6 to TRBJ2-5; D may be TRBD1 (5 bases). Germline-derived CDR1 and CDR2 are SGHVS and FNYEAQ. V was shortened by 0 bases and J by 1 base, with 6 bases between the two germline ends. The CDR3 is 14 residues long.

Only a few counts were recorded for this clonotype. This CDR3 is CASSLAPGRSYEQYF. For the CDR3, the DNA is TGTGCCAGCAGCTTAGCACCGGGACGCTCCTACGAGCAGTACTTC. The genes are TRBV7-9 and TRBJ2-7; either TRBD1 or TRBD2 may fit D (5 bases each). CDR3 length: 15 amino acids. In germline, CDR1 is SEHNR, CDR2 FQNEAQ (reference sequence). Deletions cut 0 bases from V and 0 bases from J, with 9 bases between.

A few counts support this clonotype. The chain recombines TRBV25-1 with TRBJ2-1; TRBD1 matches 7 bases. This CDR3 is built from 14 residues. V was clipped by 4 bases and J by 6 bases; unmatched bases: 6. Germline loops: CDR1 MGHDK, CDR2 SYGVNS. In nucleotides, the CDR3 is TGTGCCAGCAGTGTGACAGGGCGGAGCAATGAGCAGTTCTTC. As protein: CASSVTGRSNEQFF.

The chain is built from TRBV7-9 and TRBJ2-7, with 7 positions matching TRBD1. The V and J ends lost 3 bases and 2 bases, in that order; junction bases with no gene match: 7. The germline V gene has CDR1 SEHNR and CDR2 FQNEAQ (reference sequence). CDR3 length: 15 residues. CDR3 amino acids: CASSFERQGTYEQYF. As DNA, the CDR3 is TGTGCCAGCAGCTTCGAAAGACAGGGAACCTACGAGCAGTACTTC.

This clonotype has only a few counts. The chain combines TRBV12-3 or TRBV12-4 with TRBJ2-1; TRBD2 matches at 10 bases. V lost 0 bases, J lost 7 bases, and 6 bases stayed unmatched. The length of the CDR3 is 16 residues. The CDR3 DNA is TGTGCCAGCAGTTTAGCACCGGGACTAGCGTTAAATGAGCAGTTCTTC. It yields the protein CASSLAPGLALNEQFF.

The V gene is TRBV4-1, the J gene TRBJ2-5; no definite D call. The CDR3 is 13 amino acids. Germline CDR1 reads MGHRA; CDR2 reads YSYEKL. Trimming removed 5 bases at V and 2 bases at J, with 9 bases between. The CDR3 DNA reads as TGCGCCAGCAGCTTATGGACGCAAGAGACCCAGTACTTC. Translation gives CASSLWTQETQYF.

This clonotype appeared a few times. The chain recombines TRBV7-6 with TRBJ2-7; D is perhaps TRBD1 (6 bases). Germline-derived CDR1 and CDR2 are SGHVS and FNYEAQ. The V gene lost 1 base and the J gene lost 4 bases, with 11 bases spanning the gap. CDR3 length: 14 residues. The CDR3 coding sequence is TGTGCCAGCAGCTTAGGGGGGCAGCTTTACGAGCAGTACTTC. It codes for CASSLGGQLYEQYF.

This clonotype showed up many times. The gene calls are TRBV5-1 and TRBJ2-1, with D perhaps matching TRBD2 (5 bases). V was trimmed by 0 bases and J by 0 bases, leaving 7 bases between them. From germline, CDR1 is SGHRS and CDR2 YFSETQ. CDR3 size: 15 residues. CDR3: CASSLGESSYNEQFF. The CDR3 DNA follows: TGCGCCAGCAGCTTGGGGGAGAGCTCCTACAATGAGCAGTTCTTC.

This clonotype appeared a few times. The J gene is TRBJ2-1, the V gene TRBV20-1; the match to TRBD2 covers 12 bases. This CDR3 contains 14 residues. The V gene's germline CDR1 is DFQATT and CDR2 SNEGSKA (reference sequence). V lost 6 bases, J lost 4 bases, and 4 bases stayed unmatched. CDR3 coding DNA: TGCAGTGCCCGACTAGCGGGGGTATACAATGAGCAGTTCTTC. Protein product: CSARLAGVYNEQFF.

This clonotype appeared a few times. This chain joins TRBV23-1 and TRBJ2-1, with TRBD1 matching 7 bases. TRBV23-1 is classed as an ORF, of uncertain function. This CDR3 has 15 residues. With 3 bases clipped from V and 8 bases from J, the junction kept 10 bases outside the gene matches. DNA for the CDR3: TGCGCCAGCAGTCATCTCCTCGACAGGGCCGATGAGCAGTTCTTC. It yields the protein CASSHLLDRADEQFF.

This sequence joins TRBV6-4 and TRBJ2-1; TRBD1 agrees at 9 bases. The V gene's germline CDR1 is MRHNA and CDR2 SNTAGT. Trimming cost V 8 bases and J 9 bases; bases outside gene matches: 14. CDR3 size: 15 residues. As DNA, the CDR3 is TGTGCCAGCTCTCCCGGGGGACAGGGTGGAAGTGAGCAGTTCTTC. It specifies CASSPGGQGGSEQFF.

The rearrangement joins TRBV4-3 to TRBJ2-3; the D is unclear. The germline gives CDR1 LGHNA, CDR2 YSLEER. CDR3 length: 14 amino acids. V was trimmed by 3 bases and J by 0 bases, leaving 7 bases between them. CDR3 bases: TGCGCCAGCAGCCAGCGTGTCAGCACAGATACGCAGTATTTT. It specifies CASSQRVSTDTQYF.

This clonotype was counted between two and nine times. The chain joins TRBV20-1 to TRBJ2-5, with D maybe TRBD1 (5 bases). Germline CDR1 is DFQATT and CDR2 is SNEGSKA (reference sequence). Between the trimmed V and J ends, which lost 3 bases and 7 bases, there was a span of 12 bases. The CDR3 covers 12 residues. CDR3 region: CSARDAQGTQYF. CDR3 coding DNA: TGCAGTGCTAGGGACGCCCAGGGGACCCAGTACTTC.

This chain links TRBV4-1 with TRBJ2-1; D unclear. Germline CDR1 and CDR2: MGHRA and YSYEKL. CDR3 length: 15 residues. Trimming cost V 4 bases and J 6 bases, with 16 bases left between them. For the CDR3, the DNA is TGCGCCAGCAGCCTTACCCCTTACGGCGGCAATGAGCAGTTCTTC. Its protein is CASSLTPYGGNEQFF.

This clonotype was picked up a small number of times. The V call is TRBV5-1, the J call TRBJ1-1; no firm D call. V gave up 2 bases and J gave up 1 base, with 9 bases separating them. CDR1 and CDR2 (germline): SGHRS, YFSETQ. This CDR3 is 14 amino acids long. The CDR3 sequence: CASSFGEENTEAFF. The CDR3 bases are TGCGCCAGCAGCTTTGGCGAGGAGAACACTGAAGCTTTCTTT.

This clonotype has more than one count but fewer than ten. The chain links TRBV19 to TRBJ2-1; TRBD1 agrees at 8 bases. The CDR3 totals 14 residues. The germline V gene encodes CDR1 LNHDA and CDR2 SQIVND (reference sequence). Unmatched junction bases numbered 6, after V lost 5 bases and J lost 6 bases. CDR3 coding DNA: TGTGCCAGTAGTGAGACAGGGGCGATCAATGAGCAGTTCTTC. This gives the protein CASSETGAINEQFF.